This is a list of T cell receptor beta chains from one sample in a study of shared T cell receptors in the human thymus. Method: immunoSEQ multiplex PCR; TCRdb's copy keeps in-frame clones and lacks some. The sample includes 720,000 or so clones, 70% to 90% of them seen just once. These same records also appear under a second study, on human thymus T cells.

Input material: thymocytes. Source of these receptors: a girl under two years old with a congenital heart defect. Each CDR3 is given with its conserved first and last residue. A D gene is named only where the DNA matches it firmly. Clone size is given for some rows only: seen once, a few or many times, or a class if the clone is expanded.

j_call | d_call | clone_size | v_call | cdr3_aa | cdr3_nt
TRBJ1-4 | . | . | TRBV9 | CATKAHRRNEKLFF | TGTGCCACCAAGGCCCACAGACGGAATGAAAAACTGTTTTTT
TRBJ2-1 | TRBD1 | . | TRBV5-8 | CASSNRGWYNEQFF | TGTGCCAGCAGTAACAGGGGATGGTACAATGAGCAGTTCTTC
TRBJ1-2 | TRBD1 | . | TRBV2 | CASTKKAGGYGYTF | TGTGCCAGCACGAAGAAGGCAGGGGGCTATGGCTACACCTTC
TRBJ2-7 | TRBD2 | . | TRBV7-8 | CASSSLELAGFYEQYF | TGTGCCAGCAGCTCCTTGGAGCTAGCGGGCTTCTACGAGCAGTACTTC
TRBJ1-6 | . | . | TRBV20-1 | CSAAPDSPLHF | TGCAGTGCTGCCCCGGATTCACCCCTCCACTTT
TRBJ1-2 | . | . | TRBV5-1 | CASSLRWSNYGYTF | TGCGCCAGCAGCTTGCGGTGGTCTAACTATGGCTACACCTTC
TRBJ2-2 | TRBD2 | once | TRBV4-1 | CASRSPSGGIANTGELFF | TGCGCCAGCAGGTCGCCTAGCGGGGGCATCGCGAACACCGGGGAGCTGTTTTTT
TRBJ2-5 | TRBD2 | once | TRBV7-9 | CASSQPGGGLLRETQYF | TGTGCCAGCAGCCAGCCCGGGGGGGGTTTACTCCGAGAGACCCAGTACTTC
TRBJ1-2 | . | once | TRBV4-3 | CASSQDQETNYGYTF | TGCGCCAGCAGCCAAGATCAGGAAACCAACTATGGCTACACCTTC
TRBJ1-5 | . | . | TRBV9 | CATSGRRVLAPQHF | TGTGCCACCAGCGGGCGCAGGGTGTTGGCGCCCCAGCATTTT
TRBJ1-6 | . | . | TRBV4-1 | CASSQAQGNSPLHF | TGCGCCAGCAGCCAAGCGCAGGGCAATTCACCCCTCCACTTT
TRBJ2-7 | . | . | TRBV6-5 | CASIGDSYEQYF | TGTGCCAGCATAGGGGATTCCTACGAGCAGTACTTC
TRBJ2-1 | TRBD1 | . | TRBV28 | CASSGLTGGYNEQFF | TGTGCCAGCAGTGGCCTGACAGGGGGTTACAATGAGCAGTTCTTC
TRBJ1-1 | TRBD1 | . | TRBV5-4 | CASSLYVGGRATEAFF | TGTGCCAGCAGCTTGTACGTAGGGGGCAGGGCCACTGAAGCTTTCTTT
TRBJ2-2 | TRBD1 | . | TRBV5-1 | CASKSHRTGLTGELFF | TGCGCCAGCAAGTCCCATCGGACAGGTCTCACCGGGGAGCTGTTTTTT
TRBJ1-2 | . | . | TRBV5-8 | CASRLTGAGHYGYTF | TGTGCCAGCAGGTTGACAGGCGCCGGGCACTATGGCTACACCTTC
TRBJ2-3 | . | . | TRBV2 | CASSEAYTDTQYF | TGTGCCAGCAGTGAAGCGTACACAGATACGCAGTATTTT
TRBJ2-5 | . | . | TRBV7-9 | CASSTRGIQETQYF | TGTGCCAGCAGCACTCGGGGAATCCAAGAGACCCAGTACTTC
TRBJ1-6 | TRBD1 | . | TRBV6-5 | CASSEGAMDSPLHF | TGTGCCAGCAGCGAGGGGGCGATGGATTCACCCCTCCACTTT
TRBJ2-5 | . | once | TRBV6-5 | CASSYSISIQETQYF | TGTGCCAGCAGTTACTCGATATCTATTCAAGAGACCCAGTACTTC
TRBJ1-3 | TRBD1 | . | TRBV7-3 | CASSSRFPTGGSRNTIYF | TGTGCCAGCAGCTCAAGGTTCCCGACAGGGGGGAGTAGAAACACCATATATTTT
TRBJ2-1 | TRBD2 | . | TRBV11-2 | CASSLGLAGANNEQFF | TGTGCCAGCAGCTTAGGTCTAGCGGGGGCGAACAATGAGCAGTTCTTC
TRBJ1-1 | TRBD1 | . | TRBV9 | CASSGGGIGHTEAFF | TGTGCCAGCAGCGGAGGGGGCATTGGCCACACTGAAGCTTTCTTT
TRBJ1-2 | TRBD1 | few | TRBV29-1 | CSVEDTGGEGHGYTF | TGCAGCGTTGAAGATACAGGGGGCGAGGGGCATGGCTACACCTTC
TRBJ1-2 | TRBD1 | . | TRBV5-4 | CASSPQHRGKGYTF | TGTGCCAGCAGCCCCCAGCACAGGGGAAAGGGGTACACCTTC
TRBJ2-2 | . | . | TRBV4-1 | CASSQFNRDMGTGELFF | TGCGCCAGCAGCCAATTTAACAGGGATATGGGCACCGGGGAGCTGTTTTTT
TRBJ2-6 | TRBD1 | . | TRBV27 | CASSSPGTGIELASGANVLTF | TGTGCCAGCAGTTCCCCCGGGACAGGGATAGAGCTCGCTTCTGGGGCCAACGTCCTGACTTTC
TRBJ2-7 | TRBD2 | . | TRBV7-3 | CASSSLAGTSYEQYF | TGTGCCAGCAGCTCGCTAGCGGGTACCTCCTACGAGCAGTACTTC